The present TCR beta chain was sequenced within a study of metastatic and nonmetastatic thyroid tumors. The wider study: Samples came from malignant and benign thyroid patients, and repertoires were compared across blood and tumor or nodule tissue.

All patients were treatment-naive before thyroid surgery. Per germline, CDR1 MNHNS and CDR2 SASEGT. The CDR3 contains 15 residues. Losses at the gene ends were 7 bases for V and 4 bases for J; bases not matched to a gene: 7. This clone came up a few times. This sequence may be a read error, since a much larger clone differs from it by one base. In the original processing: Built for papillary thyroid cancer, a distant-metastasis classifier drew on CDR3 differences across clinicopathological groups. TCRdb reanalyzed the PCR reads via MiXCR. In this record, the V and J calls reflect TCRdb's handling and not the investigators' own analysis. This table holds roughly 16,000 clones, 15% to 19% found once.

Source material: blood. The sequence was collected from a female donor with papillary thyroid cancer or a benign thyroid nodule (not recorded which). Some clones in this sample may be carry-over from other donors' samples. The chain carries TRBV6-1 and TRBJ2-2; 9 bases map to TRBD1. The CDR3 DNA is TGTGCCAGCACCCCACAGGGGGCGGTCACCGGGGAGCTGTTTTTT. Protein: CASTPQGAVTGELFF.